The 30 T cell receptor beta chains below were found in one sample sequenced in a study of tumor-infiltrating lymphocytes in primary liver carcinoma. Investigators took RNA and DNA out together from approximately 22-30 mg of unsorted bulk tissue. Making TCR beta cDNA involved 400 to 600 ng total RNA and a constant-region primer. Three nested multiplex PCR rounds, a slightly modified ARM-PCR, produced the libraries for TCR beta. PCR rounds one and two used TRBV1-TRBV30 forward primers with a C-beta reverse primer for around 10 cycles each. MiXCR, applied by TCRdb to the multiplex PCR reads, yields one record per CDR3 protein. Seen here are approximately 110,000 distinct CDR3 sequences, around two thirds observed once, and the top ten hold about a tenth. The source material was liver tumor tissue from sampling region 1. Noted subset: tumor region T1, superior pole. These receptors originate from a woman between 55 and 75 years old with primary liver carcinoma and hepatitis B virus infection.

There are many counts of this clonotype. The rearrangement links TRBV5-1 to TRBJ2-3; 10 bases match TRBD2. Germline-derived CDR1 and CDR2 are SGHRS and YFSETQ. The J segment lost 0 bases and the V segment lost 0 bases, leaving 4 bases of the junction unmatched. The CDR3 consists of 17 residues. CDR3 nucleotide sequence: TGCGCCAGCAGCTTGGGCGGGACTAGCGTTAGCACAGATACGCAGTATTTT. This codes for CASSLGGTSVSTDTQYF.

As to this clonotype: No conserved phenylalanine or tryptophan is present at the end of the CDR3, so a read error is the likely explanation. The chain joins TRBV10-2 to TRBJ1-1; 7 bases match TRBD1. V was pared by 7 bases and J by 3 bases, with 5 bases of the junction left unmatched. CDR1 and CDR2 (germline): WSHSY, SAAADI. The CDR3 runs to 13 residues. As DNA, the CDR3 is TGCGCCAGCAATCACAGGGGATACACTGAAGCTTTCTTA. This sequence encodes CASNHRGYTEAFL.

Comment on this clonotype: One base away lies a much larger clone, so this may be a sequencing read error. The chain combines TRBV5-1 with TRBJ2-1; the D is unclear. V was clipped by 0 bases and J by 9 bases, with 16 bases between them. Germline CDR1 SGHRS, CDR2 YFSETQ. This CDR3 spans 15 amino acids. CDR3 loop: CASSLVLPGRAEQFF. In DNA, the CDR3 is TGCGCCAGCAGCTTGGTCCTTCCTGGAAGGGCTGAGCAGTTCTTC.

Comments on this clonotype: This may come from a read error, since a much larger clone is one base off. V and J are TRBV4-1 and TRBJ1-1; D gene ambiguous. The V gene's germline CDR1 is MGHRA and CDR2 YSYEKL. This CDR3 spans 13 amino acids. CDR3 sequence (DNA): TGCGCCAGCAACCAAAGACAGAACACTGAAGCTTTCTTT. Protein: CASNQRQNTEAFF.

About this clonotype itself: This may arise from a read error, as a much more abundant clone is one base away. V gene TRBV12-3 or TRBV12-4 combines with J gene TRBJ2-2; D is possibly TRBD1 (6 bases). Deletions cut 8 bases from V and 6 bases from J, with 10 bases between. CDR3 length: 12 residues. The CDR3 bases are TGTGCCAGCTGTTCAGGGGCCGGGGAGCTGTTTTTT. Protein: CASCSGAGELFF.

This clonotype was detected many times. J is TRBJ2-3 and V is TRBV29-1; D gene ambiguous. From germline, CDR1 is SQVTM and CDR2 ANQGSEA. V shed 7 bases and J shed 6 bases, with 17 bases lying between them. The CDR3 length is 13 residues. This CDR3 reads CSAPFPSWDTQYF. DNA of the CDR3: TGCAGCGCCCCCTTTCCCTCGTGGGATACGCAGTATTTT.

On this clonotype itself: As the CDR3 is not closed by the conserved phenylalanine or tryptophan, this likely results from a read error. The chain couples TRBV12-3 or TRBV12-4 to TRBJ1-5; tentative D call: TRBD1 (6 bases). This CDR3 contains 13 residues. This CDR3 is CTSSSGDSKPQHS. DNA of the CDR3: TGTACCAGCAGCTCAGGGGATAGCAAGCCCCAGCATTCT.

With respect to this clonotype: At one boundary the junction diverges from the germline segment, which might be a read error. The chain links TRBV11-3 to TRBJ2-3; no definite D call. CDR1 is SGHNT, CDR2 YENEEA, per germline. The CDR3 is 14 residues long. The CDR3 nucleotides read TGTGTCAGCAGCTTAAGGGCAACCACAGATACGCTGTATTTT. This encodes CVSSLRATTDTLYF.

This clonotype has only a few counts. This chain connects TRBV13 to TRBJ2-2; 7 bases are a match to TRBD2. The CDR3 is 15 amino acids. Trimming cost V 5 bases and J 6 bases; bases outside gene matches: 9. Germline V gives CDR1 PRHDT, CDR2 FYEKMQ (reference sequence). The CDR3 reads CASSRKRGSAGELFF. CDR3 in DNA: TGTGCCAGCAGCCGAAAGCGGGGTTCGGCCGGGGAGCTGTTTTTT.

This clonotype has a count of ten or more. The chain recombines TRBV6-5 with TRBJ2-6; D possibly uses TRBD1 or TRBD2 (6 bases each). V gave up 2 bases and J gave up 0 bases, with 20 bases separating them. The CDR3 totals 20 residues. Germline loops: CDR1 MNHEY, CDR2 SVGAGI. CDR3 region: CASSYTYYTEGDSGANVLTF. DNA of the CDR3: TGTGCCAGCAGTTACACCTATTACACGGAGGGGGACTCTGGGGCCAACGTCCTGACTTTC.

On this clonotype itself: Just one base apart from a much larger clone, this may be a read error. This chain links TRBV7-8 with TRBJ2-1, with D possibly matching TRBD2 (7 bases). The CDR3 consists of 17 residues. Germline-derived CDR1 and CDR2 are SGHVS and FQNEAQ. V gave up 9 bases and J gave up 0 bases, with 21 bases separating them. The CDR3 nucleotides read TGTGCCAGGAGCCCCTATCAAGGGGGGGCCTCCTACAATGAGCAGTTCTTC. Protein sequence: CARSPYQGGASYNEQFF.

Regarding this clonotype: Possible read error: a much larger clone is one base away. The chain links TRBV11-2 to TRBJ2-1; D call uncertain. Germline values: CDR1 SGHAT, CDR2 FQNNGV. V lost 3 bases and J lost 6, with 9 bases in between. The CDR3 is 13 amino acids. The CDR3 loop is CASSFTQFNEQFF. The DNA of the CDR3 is TGTGCCAGCAGCTTTACCCAGTTCAATGAGCAGTTCTTC.

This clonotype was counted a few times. CDR3 residues: CASSLPSGGAYEQYF. CDR3 nucleotides: TGTGCCAGCAGTTTACCTAGCGGGGGCGCTTACGAGCAGTACTTC. This rearrangement joins TRBV28 to TRBJ2-7; 10 bases line up with TRBD2. The germline V gene has CDR1 MDHEN and CDR2 SYDVKM. The CDR3 extends over 15 amino acids. V was clipped by 2 bases and J by 4 bases; unmatched bases: 5.

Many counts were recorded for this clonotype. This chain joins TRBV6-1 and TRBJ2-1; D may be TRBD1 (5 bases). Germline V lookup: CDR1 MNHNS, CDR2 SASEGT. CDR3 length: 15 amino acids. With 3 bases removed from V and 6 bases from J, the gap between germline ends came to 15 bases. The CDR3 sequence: CASSEDIDPFNEQFF. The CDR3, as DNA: TGTGCCAGCAGTGAGGACATCGACCCGTTCAATGAGCAGTTCTTC.

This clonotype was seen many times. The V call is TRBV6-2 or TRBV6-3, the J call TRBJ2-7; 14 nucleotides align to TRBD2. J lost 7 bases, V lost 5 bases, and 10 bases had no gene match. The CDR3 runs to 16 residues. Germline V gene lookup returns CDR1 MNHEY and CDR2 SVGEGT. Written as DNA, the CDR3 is TGTGCCAGCAGTCTCGGGACTAGCGGGAGATGGTGGGAGCAGTACTTC. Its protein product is CASSLGTSGRWWEQYF.

In DNA form, the CDR3 reads TGCGCCAGCAGCTTGTTCCCGGGACAGAGCCCCGCGTTCGAGCAGTACTTC. It translates to CASSLFPGQSPAFEQYF. The chain employs TRBV5-1 and TRBJ2-7; 7 bases line up with TRBD1. Germline V CDR1 and CDR2: SGHRS, YFSETQ. The ends lost 1 base at V and 6 bases at J; junction bases unmatched: 16. This CDR3 is built from 17 residues.

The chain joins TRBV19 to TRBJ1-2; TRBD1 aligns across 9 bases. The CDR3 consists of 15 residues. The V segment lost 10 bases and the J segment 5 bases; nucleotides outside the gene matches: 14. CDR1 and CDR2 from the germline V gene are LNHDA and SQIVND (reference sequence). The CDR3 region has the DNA TGTGCCACCTCCGGGACAGGGTATGCGAATTATGGCTACACCTTC. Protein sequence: CATSGTGYANYGYTF.

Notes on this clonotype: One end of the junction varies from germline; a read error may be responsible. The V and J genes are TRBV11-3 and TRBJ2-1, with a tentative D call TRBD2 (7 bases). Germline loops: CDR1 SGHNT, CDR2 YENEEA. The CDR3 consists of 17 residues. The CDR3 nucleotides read TGTGCCAGCATCTTAGGTCGGGGGGAGGGGGGTGTCGATGAGCAGCTCTTC. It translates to CASILGRGEGGVDEQLF.

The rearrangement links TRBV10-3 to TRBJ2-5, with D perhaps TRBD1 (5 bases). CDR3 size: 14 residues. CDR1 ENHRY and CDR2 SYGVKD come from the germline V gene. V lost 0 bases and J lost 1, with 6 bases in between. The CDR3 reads CAISESTVQETQYF. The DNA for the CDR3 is TGTGCCATCAGTGAGTCGACAGTCCAAGAGACCCAGTACTTC.

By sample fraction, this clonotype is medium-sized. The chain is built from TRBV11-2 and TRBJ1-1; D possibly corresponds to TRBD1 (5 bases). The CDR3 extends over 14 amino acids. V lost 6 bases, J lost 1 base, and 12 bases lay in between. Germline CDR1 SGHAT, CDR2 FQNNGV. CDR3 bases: TGTGCCAGCAGGTTCAGGGTTACGAACACTGAAGCTTTCTTT. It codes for CASRFRVTNTEAFF.

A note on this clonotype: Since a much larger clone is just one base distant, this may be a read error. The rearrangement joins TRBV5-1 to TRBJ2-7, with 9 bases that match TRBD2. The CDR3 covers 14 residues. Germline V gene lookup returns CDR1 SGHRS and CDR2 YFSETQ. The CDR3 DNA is TGCGCCAGCAGCTTTAGCGGGAGTAGGAACGAGCAGTCCTTC. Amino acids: CASSFSGSRNEQSF.

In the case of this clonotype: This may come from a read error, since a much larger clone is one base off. The CDR3 coding sequence is TGTGCCAGCAGCTCTGACAGGACGAACACCAGGGAGCTGTTTTTT. Its translation: CASSSDRTNTRELFF. The rearrangement uses TRBV6-5 and TRBJ2-2; D is perhaps TRBD1 (6 bases). The V gene's germline CDR1 is MNHEY and CDR2 SVGAGI. This CDR3 has 15 residues.

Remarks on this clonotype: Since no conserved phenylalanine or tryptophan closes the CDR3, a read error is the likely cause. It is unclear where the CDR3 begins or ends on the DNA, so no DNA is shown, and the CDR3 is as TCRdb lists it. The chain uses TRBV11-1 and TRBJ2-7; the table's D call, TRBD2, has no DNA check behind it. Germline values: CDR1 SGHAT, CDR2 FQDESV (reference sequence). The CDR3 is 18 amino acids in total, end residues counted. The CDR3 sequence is CASSFRGTTSGRPYEQNS.

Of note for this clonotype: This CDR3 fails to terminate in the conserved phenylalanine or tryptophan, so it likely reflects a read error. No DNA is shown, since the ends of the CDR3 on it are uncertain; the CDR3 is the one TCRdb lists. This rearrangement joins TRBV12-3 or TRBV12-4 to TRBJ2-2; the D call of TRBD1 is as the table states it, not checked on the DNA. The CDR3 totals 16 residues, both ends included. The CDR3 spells CASRPRGGEYTGEPFS.

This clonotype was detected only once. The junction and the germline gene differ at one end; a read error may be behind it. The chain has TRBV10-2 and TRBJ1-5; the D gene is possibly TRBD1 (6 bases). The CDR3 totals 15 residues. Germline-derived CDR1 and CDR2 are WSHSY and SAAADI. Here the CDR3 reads CASRPGQRGNQSQHF. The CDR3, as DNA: TGCGCCAGCAGACCCGGACAGCGTGGCAATCAGTCCCAGCATTTT.

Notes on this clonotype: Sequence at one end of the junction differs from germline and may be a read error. The CDR3 sequence is CASSLNPFTEASF. The CDR3 DNA sequence: TGTGCCAGTAGTTTGAACCCGTTCACTGAAGCTTCCTTT. The chain couples TRBV6-5 to TRBJ1-1; D is uncertain. The CDR3 runs to 13 residues. Looked up from germline, CDR1 is MNHEY and CDR2 is SVGAGI.

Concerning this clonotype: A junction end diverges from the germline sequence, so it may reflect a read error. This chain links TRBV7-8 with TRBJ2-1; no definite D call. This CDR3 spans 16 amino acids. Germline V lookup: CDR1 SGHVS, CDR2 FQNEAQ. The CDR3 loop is CVSSETRPSSYNEQFF. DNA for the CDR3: TGTGTCAGCAGTGAGACAAGGCCAAGCTCATACAATGAGCAGTTCTTC.

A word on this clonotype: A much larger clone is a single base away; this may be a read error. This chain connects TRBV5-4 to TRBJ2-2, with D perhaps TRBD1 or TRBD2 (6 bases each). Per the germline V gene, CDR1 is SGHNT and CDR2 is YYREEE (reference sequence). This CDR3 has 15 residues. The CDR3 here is CASSPQGGGTGGLFF. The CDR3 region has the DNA TGTGCCAGCAGCCCACAGGGTGGGGGAACCGGGGGGCTGTTTTTT.

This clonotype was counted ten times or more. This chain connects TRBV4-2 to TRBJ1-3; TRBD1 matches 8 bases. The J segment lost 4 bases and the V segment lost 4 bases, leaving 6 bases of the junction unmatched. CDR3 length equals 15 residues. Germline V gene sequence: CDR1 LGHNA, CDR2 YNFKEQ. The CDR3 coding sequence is TGTGCCAGCAGCCCTAAGACAGGGGTCGGAAACACCATATATTTT. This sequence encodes CASSPKTGVGNTIYF.

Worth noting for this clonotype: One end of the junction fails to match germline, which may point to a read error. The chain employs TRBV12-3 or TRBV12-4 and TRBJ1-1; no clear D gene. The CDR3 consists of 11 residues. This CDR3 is CASSSEAEAFF. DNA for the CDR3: TGTGCCAGTAGTTCAGAGGCTGAAGCTTTCTTT.